This is a list of T cell receptor beta chains from one sample in a study of CD8 T cells in Susac syndrome. TCRdb used MiXCR to reprocess the immunoSEQ multiplex PCR reads, holding one entry per CDR3 protein. The table shows fewer than 350,000 distinct CDR3 sequences, with about 91% occurring only once. The sequencing input was CD8+ T cells from PBMCs. Source of these receptors: a human donor with multiple sclerosis. The CDR3 runs from the conserved cysteine through the conserved F or W. A D gene is named only where the DNA matches it firmly. Some rows mark clone size as missing; the rest say once, few, many or name a class of expanded clone.

CDR3 protein,CDR3 DNA,D gene,CDR3 length,J gene,V gene,clone size
CSARGMTSGRVSYNEQFF,TGCAGTGCTAGAGGGATGACTAGCGGGAGGGTATCCTACAATGAGCAGTTCTTC,TRBD2,18,TRBJ2-1,TRBV20-1,NA
CASSLDPQGYQETQYF,TGTGCCAGCAGCTTGGATCCCCAGGGGTATCAAGAGACCCAGTACTTC,NA,16,TRBJ2-5,TRBV5-8,NA
CSTDTQYF,TGCAGCACAGATACGCAGTATTTT,NA,8,TRBJ2-3,TRBV29-1,NA
CASSQDPRVQQYF,TGTGCCAGCAGCCAAGATCCCAGGGTGCAGCAGTACTTC,NA,13,TRBJ2-7,TRBV14,NA
CASSYSREGHEQYF,TGTGCCAGCAGTTACTCGCGGGAGGGCCACGAGCAGTACTTC,TRBD2,14,TRBJ2-7,TRBV6-2/TRBV6-3,NA
CSARTGEAGELFF,TGCAGCGCAAGGACAGGGGAGGCCGGGGAGCTGTTTTTT,TRBD1,13,TRBJ2-2,TRBV29-1,NA
CASSALGGEGADTQYF,TGTGCCAGCAGCGCCCTTGGGGGAGAGGGCGCAGATACGCAGTATTTT,NA,16,TRBJ2-3,TRBV7-2,NA
CASGPGTIEEQYF,TGTGCCAGCGGCCCAGGGACGATAGAGGAGCAGTACTTC,NA,13,TRBJ2-7,TRBV12-3/TRBV12-4,NA
CSARDLSSGRSYNEQFF,TGCAGTGCTAGAGATCTGTCTAGCGGGAGATCCTACAATGAGCAGTTCTTC,TRBD2,17,TRBJ2-1,TRBV20-1,NA
CASSQPSSYAYNEQFF,TGTGCCAGCAGCCAACCAAGTTCGTACGCTTACAATGAGCAGTTCTTC,NA,16,TRBJ2-1,TRBV4-2,NA
CASTPTGSPYNEQFF,TGTGCCAGCACCCCAACAGGGAGCCCCTACAATGAGCAGTTCTTC,NA,15,TRBJ2-1,TRBV12-3/TRBV12-4,NA
CASSDGLAGGYEQYF,TGTGCCAGCAGCGACGGACTAGCGGGAGGCTACGAGCAGTACTTC,TRBD2,15,TRBJ2-7,TRBV7-2,NA
CASSYLQALFTGELFF,TGTGCCAGCAGTTACCTCCAGGCCTTATTCACCGGGGAGCTGTTTTTT,NA,16,TRBJ2-2,TRBV6-2/TRBV6-3,NA
CASSIGYTVVTGELFF,TGTGCCAGTAGTATAGGCTATACGGTTGTCACCGGGGAGCTGTTTTTT,NA,16,TRBJ2-2,TRBV19,NA
CATSDPILTGPESNEQFF,TGTGCCACCAGTGACCCTATCTTGACAGGCCCTGAATCCAATGAGCAGTTCTTC,NA,18,TRBJ2-1,TRBV24-1,NA
CASSLGGGRISTEAFF,TGTGCCAGCAGTTTAGGAGGGGGCCGGATAAGCACTGAAGCTTTCTTT,TRBD1,16,TRBJ1-1,TRBV12-3/TRBV12-4,once
CASLEGLGETQYF,TGTGCCAGCCTGGAGGGCCTTGGGGAGACCCAGTACTTC,NA,13,TRBJ2-5,TRBV3-1,NA
CASSFRDSMNTEAFF,TGTGCCAGCAGTTTTCGGGACAGCATGAACACTGAAGCTTTCTTT,TRBD1,15,TRBJ1-1,TRBV6-5,once
CAIRNSYEAFF,TGTGCCATCAGAAACAGCTATGAAGCTTTCTTT,NA,11,TRBJ1-1,TRBV10-3,NA
CATSREGAGRSYEQYF,TGTGCCACCAGCAGGGAGGGGGCAGGCAGGTCCTACGAGCAGTACTTC,NA,16,TRBJ2-7,TRBV15,once
CASSSGGEDVALHF,TGTGCCAGCAGTTCCGGGGGGGAGGATGTGGCCCTCCACTTT,NA,14,TRBJ1-6,TRBV6-5,NA
CSATGSGGELFF,TGCAGCGCGACAGGTAGTGGCGGGGAGCTGTTTTTT,NA,12,TRBJ2-2,TRBV29-1,NA
CSVVAVTSGSTDTQYF,TGCAGCGTGGTGGCAGTGACTAGCGGGAGCACAGATACGCAGTATTTT,TRBD2,16,TRBJ2-3,TRBV29-1,NA
CASSEEGLAKNIQYF,TGTGCCAGCAGCGAGGAGGGGTTAGCCAAAAACATTCAGTACTTC,NA,15,TRBJ2-4,TRBV9,NA
CAISESEEGGEKLFF,TGTGCCATCAGTGAGTCGGAAGAGGGGGGAGAAAAACTGTTTTTT,NA,15,TRBJ1-4,TRBV10-3,NA
CASSFMAGGDGYTF,TGTGCCAGCAGTTTTATGGCAGGGGGCGATGGCTACACCTTC,TRBD1,14,TRBJ1-2,TRBV12-3/TRBV12-4,NA
CASSPTAATNEKLFF,TGTGCCAGCAGTCCGACAGCGGCAACTAATGAAAAACTGTTTTTT,NA,15,TRBJ1-4,TRBV27,NA
CASSQKDNQPQHF,TGCGCCAGCAGCCAAAAGGATAATCAGCCCCAGCATTTT,NA,13,TRBJ1-5,TRBV4-1,NA
CSLGRGAEAFF,TGCAGCCTTGGGCGGGGCGCTGAAGCTTTCTTT,NA,11,TRBJ1-1,TRBV29-1,NA
CSARPTTGAYYEQYF,TGCAGTGCTAGACCTACCACTGGGGCCTACTACGAGCAGTACTTC,NA,15,TRBJ2-7,TRBV20-1,NA
CASSLIGFGTVTEAFF,TGTGCCAGCAGTCTAATCGGTTTCGGGACGGTCACTGAAGCTTTCTTT,NA,16,TRBJ1-1,TRBV27,NA
CASSPLPTGQGYNQPQLF,TGTGCCAGCAGTCCCCTTCCGACTGGTCAGGGCTATAATCAGCCCCAGCTTTTT,NA,18,TRBJ1-5,TRBV28,NA
CASSQAPRTGDAYEQYF,TGCGCCAGCAGCCAAGCCCCGCGGACAGGGGATGCCTACGAGCAGTACTTC,TRBD1,17,TRBJ2-7,TRBV4-1,NA
CASSINRGGPGELFF,TGTGCCAGCAGCATCAATCGGGGGGGGCCCGGGGAGCTGTTTTTT,TRBD2,15,TRBJ2-2,TRBV7-8,NA
CASSLYGGLTYEQYF,TGTGCCAGCAGTTTATACGGGGGGCTAACCTACGAGCAGTACTTC,NA,15,TRBJ2-7,TRBV28,NA
CASSKLGGGESYEQYF,TGTGCCAGCAGCAAATTGGGAGGGGGGGAATCCTACGAGCAGTACTTC,NA,16,TRBJ2-7,TRBV21-1,NA
CASSTGGTTTDTQYF,TGTGCCAGCAGTACCGGGGGTACCACCACAGATACGCAGTATTTT,NA,15,TRBJ2-3,TRBV6-2/TRBV6-3,once
CATFPGTTPKDTQYF,TGTGCCACTTTCCCCGGGACCACCCCAAAAGATACGCAGTATTTT,NA,15,TRBJ2-3,TRBV30,NA
CASSKRGQVHPPYEQYF,TGTGCCAGCAGCAAGAGGGGCCAGGTCCACCCCCCCTACGAGCAGTACTTC,NA,17,TRBJ2-7,TRBV21-1,NA
CASSSGVGYEQYF,TGTGCCAGCAGCTCCGGGGTGGGCTACGAGCAGTACTTC,NA,13,TRBJ2-7,TRBV7-9,NA
CASSGRTGSYEQYF,TGTGCCAGCAGCGGACGGACAGGGTCCTACGAGCAGTACTTC,TRBD1,14,TRBJ2-7,TRBV13,NA
CASQRQINQPQHF,TGTGCCAGCCAAAGACAGATCAATCAGCCCCAGCATTTT,NA,13,TRBJ1-5,TRBV28,NA
CASSYTSGVTDTQYF,TGTGCCAGCAGCTACACTAGCGGGGTCACAGATACGCAGTATTTT,TRBD2,15,TRBJ2-3,TRBV14,NA
CAWSMDYRYNEQFF,TGTGCCTGGAGTATGGACTACCGCTACAATGAGCAGTTCTTC,NA,14,TRBJ2-1,TRBV30,NA
CASSSQGGLVDTGELFF,TGTGCCAGTAGTTCCCAGGGGGGGCTAGTCGACACCGGGGAGCTGTTTTTT,NA,17,TRBJ2-2,TRBV27,once
CASSVDRGLSGDTIYF,TGTGCCAGCAGCGTGGACAGGGGACTTTCTGGAGACACCATATATTTT,TRBD1,16,TRBJ1-3,TRBV9,NA
CASTHGQGIPYEQYF,TGTGCCAGCACCCATGGACAGGGGATCCCCTACGAGCAGTACTTC,TRBD1,15,TRBJ2-7,TRBV6-1,few
CASSQGEAYEQYF,TGTGCCAGCAGCCAGGGGGAAGCCTACGAGCAGTACTTC,TRBD1,13,TRBJ2-7,TRBV6-2/TRBV6-3,NA
CSVRHYNEQFF,TGCAGCGTCCGACATTACAATGAGCAGTTCTTC,NA,11,TRBJ2-1,TRBV29-1,NA
CASSSPSLGVQETQYF,TGTGCCAGCAGTTCCCCCTCCTTGGGAGTACAAGAGACCCAGTACTTC,NA,16,TRBJ2-5,TRBV28,NA
CSGTFGQGSGYTF,TGCAGCGGTACCTTCGGACAGGGCTCTGGCTACACCTTC,TRBD1,13,TRBJ1-2,TRBV29-1,NA
CASSFPPVGSGANVLTF,TGTGCCAGCAGCTTCCCTCCGGTGGGGTCTGGGGCCAACGTCCTGACTTTC,NA,17,TRBJ2-6,TRBV7-3,NA
CASSYPLGQGSNQPQHF,TGTGCCAGCAGTTACCCCTTGGGACAGGGTAGCAATCAGCCCCAGCATTTT,TRBD1,17,TRBJ1-5,TRBV6-5,NA
CASSPRKDYEQYF,TGTGCCAGCAGTCCGAGGAAGGATTACGAGCAGTACTTC,NA,13,TRBJ2-7,TRBV27,NA
CASSFLGEGVAANEQFF,TGTGCCAGCAGTTTTTTGGGTGAGGGGGTAGCGGCGAATGAGCAGTTCTTC,NA,17,TRBJ2-1,TRBV28,NA